Below, 15 T cell receptor beta chains from the same sample are listed, as sequenced in a study of T-cell memory formation after mild COVID-19. TCRdb processed the 5' RACE reads anew with MiXCR; each CDR3 protein has one entry. The sample has more than 300,000 distinct CDR3 sequences, roughly 13% seen once; the top ten hold 22%. Sequencing was done on a sample of PBMCs or a T cell subset sorted from them (not recorded which). The receptor source for this set is a man between 18 and 29 years old who had mild COVID-19 (a few samples of this study predate the infection). Cell type and time point are not known.

This clonotype was detected only a few times. V is TRBV7-2 and J is TRBJ2-2; D call uncertain. Germline V gene data show CDR1 as SGHTA and CDR2 as FQGNSA. The V and J ends lost 3 bases and 0 bases respectively, with 5 bases between them. There are 14 residues in the CDR3. CDR3 in amino acids: CASSFQANTGELFF. DNA for the CDR3: TGTGCCAGCAGCTTCCAAGCGAACACCGGGGAGCTGTTTTTT.

Only a few counts were recorded for this clonotype. V is TRBV4-1 and J is TRBJ2-1; D is possibly TRBD1 (6 bases). V shed 0 bases and J shed 6 bases, with 6 bases lying between them. CDR1 and CDR2 (germline): MGHRA, YSYEKL. This CDR3 spans 13 amino acids. The chain's CDR3 is CASSQEGGNEQFF. For the CDR3, the DNA is TGCGCCAGCAGCCAAGAAGGGGGCAATGAGCAGTTCTTC.

This clonotype occurred a few times. V and J are TRBV7-2 and TRBJ2-2, with D possibly matching TRBD2 (6 bases). CDR3 size: 17 residues. The V gene's germline CDR1 is SGHTA and CDR2 FQGNSA. V dropped 5 bases and J dropped 4 bases, with 20 bases sitting between them. The CDR3 region is CASSRSSDYGGTGELFF. The CDR3 coding sequence is TGTGCCAGCAGCCGTTCGTCGGACTACGGGGGCACCGGGGAGCTGTTTTTT.

This clonotype was counted only a few times. The CDR3 nucleotides read TGCGCCAGCAGCCAAGAACCAGGTGAAGAGACCCAGTACTTC. Translating gives CASSQEPGEETQYF. The V gene is TRBV4-1, the J gene TRBJ2-5; D not resolved. This CDR3 has 14 amino acids. Germline-derived CDR1 and CDR2 are MGHRA and YSYEKL. V lost 0 bases and J 3 bases, leaving 8 bases between the germline ends.

This clonotype came up a few times. The rearrangement joins TRBV3-1 to TRBJ1-3; 7 bases are shared with TRBD1. Germline values: CDR1 LGHDT, CDR2 YNNKEL (reference sequence). Unmatched junction bases numbered 7, after V lost 6 bases and J lost 2 bases. The CDR3 loop spans 15 amino acids. This CDR3 reads CASSQTGHAGNTIYF. CDR3 in DNA: TGTGCCAGCAGTCAGACAGGGCATGCTGGAAACACCATATATTTT.

This clonotype was recorded once. The chain carries TRBV7-2 and TRBJ1-2, with D hard to call. Germline V gene lookup returns CDR1 SGHTA and CDR2 FQGNSA. Trimming shortened V by 3 bases and J by 4 bases, and 12 bases separated the two germline ends. The CDR3 loop spans 14 amino acids. For the CDR3, the DNA is TGTGCCAGCAGCTTGGCCTTAAGGTCCTATGGCTACACCTTC. Encoded protein: CASSLALRSYGYTF. The full variable domain, completed using reference TRBV7-2 and TRBJ1-2, is GAGVSQSPSNKVTEKGKDVELRCDPISGHTALYWYRQSLGQGLEFLIYFQGNSAPDKSGLPSDRFSAERTGGSVSTLTIQRTQQEDSAVYLCASSLALRSYGYTFGSGTRLTVV.

The V call is TRBV6-1, the J call TRBJ2-1; the D gene is possibly TRBD2 (6 bases). Trimming removed 5 bases at V and 6 bases at J, with 14 bases between. The V gene's germline CDR1 is MNHNS and CDR2 SASEGT. The CDR3 extends over 14 amino acids. The chain's CDR3 is CASSFVGAGNEQFF. The DNA of the CDR3 is TGTGCCAGCAGTTTCGTTGGAGCGGGCAATGAGCAGTTCTTC.

The sample holds many counts of this clonotype. In DNA form, the CDR3 reads TGTGCCAGCAGTTACGATTCGACCTCCTACGAGCAGTACGTC. Protein: CASSYDSTSYEQYV. This sequence joins TRBV6-5 and TRBJ2-7; D gene ambiguous. This CDR3 has 14 amino acids. Germline V gene sequence: CDR1 MNHEY, CDR2 SVGAGI. The V end lost 2 bases, the J end lost 0 bases, and 8 bases lay between the germline ends.

A few counts support this clonotype. The rearrangement uses TRBV4-2 and TRBJ2-2; 10 bases are shared with TRBD2. CDR3 length: 17 residues. After removal of 0 bases from V and 4 bases from J, the junction contained 5 bases not matched to a gene. CDR1 is LGHNA, CDR2 YNFKEQ, per germline. Here the CDR3 reads CASSQDPLAGRTGELFF. CDR3 bases: TGTGCCAGCAGCCAAGATCCACTAGCGGGGCGCACCGGGGAGCTGTTTTTT.

Many counts were recorded for this clonotype. CDR3 bases: TGTGCCAGCAGCCAAGCTAGTAATTCCCACGAGCAGTACTTC. As protein: CASSQASNSHEQYF. This chain links TRBV3-1 with TRBJ2-7; D not resolved. The CDR3 sequence is 14 residues long. CDR1 and CDR2 from the germline V gene are LGHDT and YNNKEL (reference sequence). Trimming removed 1 base from V and 5 bases from J, with 12 bases in between.

The chain has TRBV12-3 or TRBV12-4 and TRBJ2-3; a weak D match, TRBD2 (6 bases). V was pared by 0 bases and J by 2 bases, with 12 bases between. CDR3 length: 16 residues. DNA of the CDR3: TGTGCCAGCAGTTTAGCACCCAGGGACTTCACAGATACGCAGTATTTT. Its protein product is CASSLAPRDFTDTQYF.

The chain uses TRBV2 and TRBJ1-4; D possibly corresponds to TRBD1 (5 bases). This CDR3 region has 13 residues. Trimming stripped 8 bases from V and 7 bases from J, with 14 bases between. The germline gives CDR1 SNHLY, CDR2 FYNNEI. CDR3 residues: CASRSGTREKLFF. Here the CDR3 DNA reads TGTGCCAGCCGGTCAGGGACTCGTGAAAAACTGTTTTTT. Full variable domain (rest looked up from reference TRBV2 and TRBJ1-4): EPEVTQTPSHQVTQMGQEVILRCVPISNHLYFYWYRQILGQKVEFLVSFYNNEISEKSEIFDDQFSVERPDGSNFTLKIRSTKLEDSAMYFCASRSGTREKLFFGSGTQLSVL.

In its sample, this clonotype was seen a few times. The chain employs TRBV4-2 and TRBJ1-2, with 7 nucleotides matching TRBD1. Per the germline V gene, CDR1 is LGHNA and CDR2 is YNFKEQ. After removal of 4 bases from V and 10 bases from J, the junction contained 9 bases not matched to a gene. The CDR3 sequence is 13 residues long. The CDR3 protein is CASSPRQGRDYTF. The CDR3 DNA reads as TGTGCCAGCAGCCCTAGACAGGGTCGTGACTACACCTTC.

The chain uses TRBV29-1 and TRBJ2-5, with 10 bases lining up with TRBD1. Germline V gene lookup returns CDR1 SQVTM and CDR2 ANQGSEA. The CDR3 has 15 residues. V dropped 7 bases and J dropped 0; count of bases not matched to a gene: 8. The CDR3 spells CSAKWGQGHQETQYF. The CDR3 DNA reads as TGCAGCGCCAAATGGGGACAGGGGCACCAAGAGACCCAGTACTTC.

This clonotype turned up a few times. The gene calls are TRBV12-3 or TRBV12-4 and TRBJ2-2, with 7 bases lining up with TRBD1. J was trimmed by 4 bases and V by 2 bases; bases with no gene match: 4. This CDR3 comprises 15 residues. CDR3: CASSLKGAATGELFF. CDR3 DNA sequence: TGTGCCAGCAGTTTAAAGGGGGCAGCCACCGGGGAGCTGTTTTTT.